The clone carrying this T cell receptor beta chain was recorded a few times. Antigen specificity is unknown. This record belongs to a study of cytomegalovirus exposure and HLA in healthy donors. Findings and limits, study-wide: Per published accounts, TCR beta sequences correctly predicted the HLA-A and HLA-B alleles of most subjects.

Vbeta (60) and Jbeta (13) primers were used in the PCR. Profiled with immunoSEQ multiplex PCR; TCRdb holds only in-frame clones, not every one. The table lists about 130,000 clones, 60% to 80% of them singletons. This receptor was taken from a woman aged 45-59 years in good health and CMV-seronegative. Sequencing used PBMCs.

CDR3 DNA: TGTGCCAGCAGCTCGACTGGGGCGGGAGGGGGTGAAGATACGCAGTATTTT. It is translated as CASSSTGAGGGEDTQYF. V and J are TRBV7-3 and TRBJ2-3; 9 nucleotides align to TRBD2. Germline values: CDR1 SGHTA, CDR2 FQGTGA. With 4 bases clipped from V and 5 bases from J, the junction kept 13 bases outside the gene matches. The CDR3 totals 17 residues.